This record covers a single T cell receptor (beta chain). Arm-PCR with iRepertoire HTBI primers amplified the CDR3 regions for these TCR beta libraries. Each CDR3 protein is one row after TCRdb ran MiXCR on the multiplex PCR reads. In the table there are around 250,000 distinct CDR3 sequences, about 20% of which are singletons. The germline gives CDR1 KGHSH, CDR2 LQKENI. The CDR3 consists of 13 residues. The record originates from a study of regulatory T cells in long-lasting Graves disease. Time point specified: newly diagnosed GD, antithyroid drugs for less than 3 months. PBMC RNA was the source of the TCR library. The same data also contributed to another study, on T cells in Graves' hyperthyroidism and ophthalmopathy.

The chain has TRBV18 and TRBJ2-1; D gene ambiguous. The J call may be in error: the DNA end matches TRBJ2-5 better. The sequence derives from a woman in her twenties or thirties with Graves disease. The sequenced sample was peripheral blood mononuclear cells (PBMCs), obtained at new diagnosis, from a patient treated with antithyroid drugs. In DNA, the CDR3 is TGTGCCAGCCATTGGCAGAACCAAGAGACCCAGTACTTC. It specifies CASHWQNQETQYF.